What follows are 19 T cell receptor beta chains derived from one specimen sequenced in a study of T cell responses to AZD1222 COVID-19 vaccine. TCRdb's table, derived via immunoSEQ multiplex PCR, lists solely in-frame clones and lacks some. Seen here are 130,000 to 150,000 clones, approximately 88% observed once, and the top ten hold 3% to 4%. This material consisted of peripheral blood, taken on day 0 of MenACWY control vaccination. These TCRs come from an adult in good health.

The genes are TRBV6-2 or TRBV6-3 and TRBJ1-1; D ambiguous. The V gene's germline CDR1 is MNHEY and CDR2 SVGEGT. The CDR3 covers 13 residues. V was shortened by 6 bases and J by 1 base, with 9 bases between the two germline ends. The CDR3 is CASSGGENTEAFF. CDR3 DNA sequence: TGTGCCAGCAGCGGAGGAGAGAACACTGAAGCTTTCTTT.

The chain has TRBV5-1 and TRBJ2-5, with TRBD1 matching over 10 bases. This CDR3 is built from 14 residues. Losses at the gene ends were 0 bases for V and 5 bases for J; bases not matched to a gene: 1. The germline CDR1 and CDR2 sequences are SGHRS and YFSETQ. This CDR3 reads CASSLGTGGETQYF. For the CDR3, the DNA is TGCGCCAGCAGCTTGGGGACAGGGGGGGAGACCCAGTACTTC.

This clone was found a few times. The chain recombines TRBV7-2 with TRBJ1-2, with 8 bases matching TRBD1. CDR3 length equals 15 residues. Germline V gene sequence: CDR1 SGHTA, CDR2 FQGNSA. The trim removed 5 bases at V and 7 bases at J, leaving 12 bases unmatched. Here the CDR3 reads CASSPNRGVGAGYTF. The CDR3, as DNA: TGTGCCAGCAGCCCGAACAGGGGGGTCGGTGCTGGCTACACCTTC.

V gene TRBV6-2 or TRBV6-3 combines with J gene TRBJ2-1; D gene unclear. The germline V gene has CDR1 MNHEY and CDR2 SVGEGT. Trimming shortened V by 6 bases and J by 1 base, and 10 bases separated the two germline ends. This CDR3 is 14 amino acids long. CDR3 DNA: TGTGCCAGCAGCCCTGACCCATCCTACAATGAGCAGTTCTTC. Protein product: CASSPDPSYNEQFF.

To note about this clone: In the same sample, other DNA sequences code for this CDR3. The V and J genes are TRBV15 and TRBJ2-7; 8 bases are shared with TRBD2. The ends lost 3 bases at V and 4 bases at J; junction bases unmatched: 8. Germline V CDR1 and CDR2: LNHNV, YYDKDF (reference sequence). This CDR3 region has 15 residues. CDR3 sequence reads: CATSRDPGGTYEQYF. The CDR3, as DNA: TGTGCCACCAGCAGGGACCCGGGAGGGACTTACGAGCAGTACTTC. Full variable domain (remainder filled in from reference TRBV15 and TRBJ2-7): DAMVIQNPRYQVTQFGKPVTLSCSQTLNHNVMYWYQQKSSQAPKLLFHYYDKDFNNEADTPDNFQSRRPNTSFCFLDIRSPGLGDTAMYLCATSRDPGGTYEQYFGPGTRLTVT.

This rearrangement joins TRBV6-5 to TRBJ2-2; D remains unclear. Germline CDR1 reads MNHEY; CDR2 reads SVGAGI. V lost 6 bases, J lost 8 bases, and 10 bases lay in between. The CDR3 contains 12 residues. The CDR3 DNA is TGTGCCAGCAGGGTTCCTTCGGGGGAGCTGTTTTTT. It is translated as CASRVPSGELFF.

The chain links TRBV7-9 to TRBJ1-1; D is possibly TRBD1 (6 bases). V lost 1 base, J lost 3 bases, and 9 bases lay in between. Per the germline V gene, CDR1 is SEHNR and CDR2 is FQNEAQ (reference sequence). This CDR3 comprises 14 residues. The CDR3, as DNA: TGTGCCAGCAGCTTAGGTGGACAGTACACTGAAGCTTTCTTT. The encoded protein is CASSLGGQYTEAFF.

This clone was found once. The same CDR3 also results from other DNA sequences found in this sample. V gene TRBV5-1 combines with J gene TRBJ2-5; possibly TRBD1 or TRBD2 for D (6 bases each). Trimming removed 0 bases at V and 4 bases at J, with 10 bases between. There are 14 residues in the CDR3. CDR1 is SGHRS, CDR2 YFSETQ, per germline. The CDR3 nucleotides read TGCGCCAGCAGCTTGGAGGGGGGAAGAGAGACCCAGTACTTC. This sequence encodes CASSLEGGRETQYF.

This chain connects TRBV4-3 to TRBJ1-1, with D hard to call. The V end was cut by 0 bases, the J end by 3 bases, with 11 bases between. Germline CDR1 is LGHNA and CDR2 is YSLEER. CDR3 length: 15 amino acids. This chain's CDR3 is CASSQDSLGYTEAFF. CDR3 bases: TGCGCCAGCAGCCAAGATTCGTTGGGTTACACTGAAGCTTTCTTT.

The rearrangement links TRBV6-5 to TRBJ1-2, with 9 bases lining up with TRBD1. With 4 bases clipped from V and 2 bases from J, the junction kept 5 bases outside the gene matches. The CDR3 extends over 15 amino acids. Per germline, CDR1 MNHEY and CDR2 SVGAGI. CDR3 sequence reads: CASSSWTGANYGYTF. The CDR3 nucleotides are TGTGCCAGCAGTTCCTGGACAGGGGCGAACTATGGCTACACCTTC.

This clone has only a few counts. CDR3: CAWAAYGFSGYTF. DNA of the CDR3: TGTGCCTGGGCCGCCTATGGGTTTTCTGGCTACACCTTC. The chain recombines TRBV30 with TRBJ1-2; D not resolved. Trimming pared 5 bases from V and 7 bases from J, leaving 17 bases between. This CDR3 has 13 residues. From germline, CDR1 is GTSNPN and CDR2 SVGIG (reference sequence).

The J gene is TRBJ2-5, the V gene TRBV5-1, with 10 nucleotides matching TRBD1. Germline loops: CDR1 SGHRS, CDR2 YFSETQ. Losses at the gene ends were 4 bases for V and 5 bases for J; bases not matched to a gene: 8. There are 15 residues in the CDR3. CDR3 sequence: CASSPGTGDAETQYF. The CDR3 coding sequence is TGCGCCAGCAGCCCCGGGACAGGGGATGCGGAGACCCAGTACTTC.

This chain uses TRBV2 with TRBJ2-7; unclear D gene. The CDR3 is 15 residues long. Germline V gene data show CDR1 as SNHLY and CDR2 as FYNNEI. V lost 1 base and J lost 2, with 12 bases in between. CDR3 sequence (DNA): TGTGCCAGCAGTGAAGGGCTCACTACAACCTACGAGCAGTACTTC. As protein: CASSEGLTTTYEQYF.

The chain carries TRBV6-2 or TRBV6-3 and TRBJ2-3; no definite D call. V was trimmed by 5 bases and J by 2 bases, leaving 20 bases between them. The CDR3 length is 17 residues. From germline, CDR1 is MNHEY and CDR2 SVGEGT. This chain's CDR3 is CASSPNAPGLFTDTQYF. The CDR3 DNA reads TGTGCCAGCAGTCCAAACGCCCCCGGGTTATTCACAGATACGCAGTATTTT.

CDR3 residues: CASSLDGNTDTQYF. DNA for the CDR3: TGTGCCAGCAGCCTGGACGGAAACACAGATACGCAGTATTTT. The rearrangement joins TRBV7-3 to TRBJ2-3; unclear D gene. Germline CDR1 reads SGHTA; CDR2 reads FQGTGA. This CDR3 has 14 residues. Trimming shortened V by 5 bases and J by 2 bases, and 11 bases separated the two germline ends.

Note on this clone: Additional DNA sequences in this sample encode the identical CDR3. The chain recombines TRBV5-1 with TRBJ2-2; D may be TRBD1 (6 bases). Trimming removed 2 bases from V and 1 base from J, with 6 bases in between. The CDR3 runs to 14 residues. The germline gives CDR1 SGHRS, CDR2 YFSETQ. The CDR3 sequence: CASSLGGNTGELFF. CDR3 nucleotides: TGCGCCAGCAGCTTAGGGGGGAACACCGGGGAGCTGTTTTTT.

The chain links TRBV29-1 to TRBJ1-1, with D possibly matching TRBD1 (5 bases). This CDR3 is 12 amino acids long. CDR1 and CDR2 (germline): SQVTM, ANQGSEA. Trimming took 8 bases from V and 0 from J, leaving 10 bases between them. The CDR3 here is CSSGRLNTEAFF. The CDR3 DNA is TGCAGCTCGGGACGGTTGAACACTGAAGCTTTCTTT.

V and J are TRBV3-1 (or the pseudogene TRBV3-2) and TRBJ1-1; D remains unclear. The germline gives CDR1 LGHDT, CDR2 YNNKEL (reference sequence). V was shortened by 0 bases and J by 9 bases, with 17 bases between the two germline ends. This CDR3 is built from 15 residues. The CDR3, as DNA: TGTGCCAGCAGCCAAGATATGAGGGAGGGCCGCCAAGCTTTCTTT. It encodes CASSQDMREGRQAFF.

This chain joins TRBV4-2 and TRBJ1-4, with TRBD1 identical over 7 bases. This CDR3 is 15 amino acids long. Germline CDR1 is LGHNA and CDR2 is YNFKEQ. The V gene end was trimmed by 4 bases and the J gene end by 3 bases; junction bases not matched to a gene: 5. CDR3 DNA sequence: TGTGCCAGCAGCCCTGACAGGGCCGCTAATGAAAAACTGTTTTTT. Translated: CASSPDRAANEKLFF.